This T cell receptor beta chain stems from a study of glioma-infiltrating T cells. Per germline, CDR1 MDHEN and CDR2 SYDVKM. The CDR3 loop spans 12 amino acids. The V and J ends lost 6 bases and 6 bases respectively, with 12 bases between them. Amplification of TCR alpha and beta CDR3 regions from RNA used iRepertoire nested multiplex PCR. TCRdb re-called the multiplex PCR reads through MiXCR, storing one row per CDR3 protein. The sample holds around 99,000 distinct CDR3 sequences, about 25% seen once. This clonotype has ten or more counts. V is TRBV28 and J is TRBJ2-7, with no clear D. Source material: glioma tissue, nonneoplastic brain tissue, or PBMCs (not recorded which). The TCR originated in a human donor with low-grade glioma or glioblastoma, undergoing nonglioma brain surgery, or in good health (not recorded which). CDR3 nucleotide sequence: TGTGCCAGCAGATTTGCCCTTGGCGAGCAGTACTTC. It translates to CASRFALGEQYF.